What follows describes a single T cell receptor beta chain. This clonotype was detected many times. The target of this receptor is not known. No per-base quality is available; no much larger clone lies one base away. The data originate from a study of spatial heterogeneity in lung cancer (dated by TCRdb to the late 2010s). For the study in its entirety: Donors were 72 patients with early-stage, untreated non-small cell lung cancer from the lung TRACERx cohort. Follow-up PBMC samples were sequenced whenever available, with the median time to follow-up being around 2 years after resection. Beta-chain transcripts were consistently detected in greater numbers than alpha-chain transcripts, which likely reflected higher beta-chain transcript abundance. In the raw uncorrected reads, each unique combination of TCR and UMI appeared more than ten times on average. In non-small cell lung cancer, the study made a quantitative comparison of TCR alpha and beta repertoires among multiple tumor regions, matched nontumor lung and blood. TCR repertoire features were related to nonsynonymous mutation counts determined by whole-exome sequencing of tumor tissue. At surgery, both alpha and beta chains were TCR-sequenced in roughly 200 tumor regions, approximately 64 matched nontumor lung samples and a few dozen PBMC samples.

Broad study findings and their caveats: Ubiquitous expanded tumor TCRs showed up in blood more often at tumor resection than at routine follow-up. Only approximately 15 patients were included in the comparisons of baseline and follow-up blood repertoires. Confirming at a functional level the hypothesis that regional TCRs recognize regional mutations was considered to require additional single-cell paired TCR alpha and beta sequencing.

The method was 5' RACE. Instrument on record: NextSeq 500. The TCR library protocol attached a unique molecular identifier to each TCR cDNA molecule to allow correction of PCR and sequencing errors. The paper's processing steps were these. TCR identification, UMI-based error correction and CDR3 extraction were all carried out with Decombinator tools. TCRs above a frequency of 2 per 1,000, corresponding to the top 1% of the tumor frequency distribution, were defined as expanded. Renyi diversity was computed with the R vegan package after each repertoire had been subsampled 100 times to 5,000 TCRs. CDR3 similarity networks were built from amino acid triplet string-kernel similarity, with CDR3s being connected when pairwise similarity was above 0.82. TCRdb reprocessed the public reads (quality trimming at Q25 with fastp, clone calling with MiXCR) and kept in-frame beta chains. Merged by CDR3 protein, the rows form single entries marked with the most common genes and DNA. Here the V and J calls rest on TCRdb's processing, not on the authors' analysis. The sample contains 25,000 or so distinct CDR3 sequences, under 7% of them found a single time. The ten biggest clones cover 20% to 25% of the sample.

The sample's time point label, decoded: blood at routine non-recurrence follow-up after resection. TCR sequencing used whole RNA extracted from tumor and nontumor lung tissue, or from cryopreserved PBMC samples, without cell sorting. Patients were selected for TCR sequencing only if sufficient RNA was available from at least two tumor regions. V trim: 5 bases; J trim: 5 bases; unmatched bases: 7. The CDR3 numbers 14 residues from cysteine through phenylalanine. The retained sequence is limited to the CDR3, 42 bases, with the frame set at the first base. For CDR1 and CDR2, the germline V gene (reference sequence) lists MNHEY and SMNVEV.

This receptor was taken from a male donor with early-stage non-small cell lung cancer. Sequences were derived from PBMCs, sampled at follow-up. The rearrangement joined TRBV27 to TRBJ2-5; 8 middle bases align to TRBD1. The encoded CDR3 is CASSPDRDWETQYF. The bases read TGTGCCAGCAGTCCGGACAGGGATTGGGAGACCCAGTACTTC.